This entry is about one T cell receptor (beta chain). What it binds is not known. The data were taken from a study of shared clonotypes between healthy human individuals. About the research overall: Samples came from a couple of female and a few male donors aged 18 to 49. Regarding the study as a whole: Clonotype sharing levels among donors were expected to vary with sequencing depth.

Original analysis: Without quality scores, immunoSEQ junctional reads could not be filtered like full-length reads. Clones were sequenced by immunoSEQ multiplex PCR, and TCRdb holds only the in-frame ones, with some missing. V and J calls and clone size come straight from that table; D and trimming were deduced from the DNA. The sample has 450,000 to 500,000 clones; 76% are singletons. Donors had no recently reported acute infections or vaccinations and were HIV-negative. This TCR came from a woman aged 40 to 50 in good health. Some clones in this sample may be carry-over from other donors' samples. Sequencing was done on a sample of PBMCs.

The CDR3 DNA follows: TGCGCCAGCAGCCAAGATCGGGCTAACTATGGCTACACCTTC. Amino acids: CASSQDRANYGYTF. The J gene is TRBJ1-2, the V gene TRBV4-1; no reliable D call. The germline gives CDR1 MGHRA, CDR2 YSYEKL. The CDR3 length is 14 residues. V lost 0 bases, J lost 0 bases, and 5 bases lay in between.